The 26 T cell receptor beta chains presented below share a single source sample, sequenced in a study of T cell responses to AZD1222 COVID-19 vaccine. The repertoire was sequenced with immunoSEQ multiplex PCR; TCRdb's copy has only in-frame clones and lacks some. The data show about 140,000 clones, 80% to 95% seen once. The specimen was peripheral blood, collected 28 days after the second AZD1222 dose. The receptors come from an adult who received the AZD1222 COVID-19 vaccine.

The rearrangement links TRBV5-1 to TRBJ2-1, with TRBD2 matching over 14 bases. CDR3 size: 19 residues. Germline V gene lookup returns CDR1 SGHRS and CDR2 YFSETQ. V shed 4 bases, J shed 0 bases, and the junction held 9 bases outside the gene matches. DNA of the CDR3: TGCGCCAGCAGCCCCGGACTAGCGGGGGGCCGGGCCTCCTACAATGAGCAGTTCTTC. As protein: CASSPGLAGGRASYNEQFF.

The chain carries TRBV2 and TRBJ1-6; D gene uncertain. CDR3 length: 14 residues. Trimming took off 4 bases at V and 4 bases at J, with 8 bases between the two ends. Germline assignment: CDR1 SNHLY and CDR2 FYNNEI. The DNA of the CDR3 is TGTGCCAGCAGTGCTGGGCAGTATAATTCACCCCTCCACTTT. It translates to CASSAGQYNSPLHF.

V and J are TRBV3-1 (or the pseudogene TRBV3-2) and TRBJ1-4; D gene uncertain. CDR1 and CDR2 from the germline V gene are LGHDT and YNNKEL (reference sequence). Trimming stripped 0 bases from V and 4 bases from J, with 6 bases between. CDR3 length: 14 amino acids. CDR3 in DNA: TGTGCCAGCAGCCAAGATACCCATAATGAAAAACTGTTTTTT. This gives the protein CASSQDTHNEKLFF.

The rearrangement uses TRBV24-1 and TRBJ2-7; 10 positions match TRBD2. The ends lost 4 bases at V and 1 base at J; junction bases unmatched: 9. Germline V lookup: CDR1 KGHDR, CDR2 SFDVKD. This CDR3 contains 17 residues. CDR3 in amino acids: CATSDPGRAGGSYEQYF. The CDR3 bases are TGTGCCACCAGTGACCCGGGGAGAGCGGGAGGGTCCTACGAGCAGTACTTC.

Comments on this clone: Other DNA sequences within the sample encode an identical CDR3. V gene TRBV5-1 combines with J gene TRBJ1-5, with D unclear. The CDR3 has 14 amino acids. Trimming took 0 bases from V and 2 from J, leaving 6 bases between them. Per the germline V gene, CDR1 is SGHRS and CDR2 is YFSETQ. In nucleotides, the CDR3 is TGCGCCAGCAGCTTGGACGGTGGCAATCAGCCCCAGCATTTT. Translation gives CASSLDGGNQPQHF.

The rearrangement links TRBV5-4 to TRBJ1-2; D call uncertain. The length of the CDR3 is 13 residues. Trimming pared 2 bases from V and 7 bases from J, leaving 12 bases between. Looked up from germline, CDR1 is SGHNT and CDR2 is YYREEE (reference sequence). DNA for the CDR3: TGTGCCAGCAGCTTTTCGGGCGTCCGTGGCTACACCTTC. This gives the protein CASSFSGVRGYTF.

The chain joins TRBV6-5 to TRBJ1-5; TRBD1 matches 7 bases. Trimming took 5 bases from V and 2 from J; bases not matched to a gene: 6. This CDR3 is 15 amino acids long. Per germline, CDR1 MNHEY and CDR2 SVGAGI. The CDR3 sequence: CASSSAGTGNQPQHF. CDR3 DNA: TGTGCCAGCAGTAGCGCCGGGACAGGCAATCAGCCCCAGCATTTT.

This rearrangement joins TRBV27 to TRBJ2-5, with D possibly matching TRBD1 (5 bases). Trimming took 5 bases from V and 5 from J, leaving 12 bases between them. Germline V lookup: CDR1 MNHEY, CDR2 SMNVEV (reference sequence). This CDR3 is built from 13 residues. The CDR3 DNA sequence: TGTGCCAGCAGTCCCAGGGTCTGGGAGACCCAGTACTTC. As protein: CASSPRVWETQYF.

The DNA for the CDR3 is TGTGCCAGCAGCCCCGGGACTACCCATTACGAGCAGTACTTC. Protein sequence: CASSPGTTHYEQYF. The chain has TRBV4-2 and TRBJ2-7; TRBD2 matches 7 bases. Germline-derived CDR1 and CDR2 are LGHNA and YNFKEQ. With V trimmed by 4 bases and J by 4 bases, 7 bases remained unmatched. The CDR3 spans 14 residues.

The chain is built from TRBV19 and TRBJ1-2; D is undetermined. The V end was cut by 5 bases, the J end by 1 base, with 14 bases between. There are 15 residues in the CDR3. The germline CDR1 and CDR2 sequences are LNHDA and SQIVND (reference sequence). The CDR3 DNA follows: TGTGCCAGTAGTTCCCAGACAACCTTTAACTATGGCTACACCTTC. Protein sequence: CASSSQTTFNYGYTF.

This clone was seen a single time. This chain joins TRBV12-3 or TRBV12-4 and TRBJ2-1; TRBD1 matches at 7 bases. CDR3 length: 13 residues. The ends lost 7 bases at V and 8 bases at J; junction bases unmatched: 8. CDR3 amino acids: CASNAGTVYEQFF. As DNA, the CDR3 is TGTGCCAGCAACGCCGGGACAGTCTATGAGCAGTTCTTC.

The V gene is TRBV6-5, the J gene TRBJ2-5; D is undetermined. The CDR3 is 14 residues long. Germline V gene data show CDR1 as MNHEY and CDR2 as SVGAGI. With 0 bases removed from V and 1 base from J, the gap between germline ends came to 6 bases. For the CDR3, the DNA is TGTGCCAGCAGTTACTCCAGGATCCAAGAGACCCAGTACTTC. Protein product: CASSYSRIQETQYF.

The CDR3 loop is CASSPGDRAYNEQFF. The CDR3 bases are TGTGCCAGCAGCCCAGGGGACAGGGCCTACAATGAGCAGTTCTTC. This sequence joins TRBV5-6 and TRBJ2-1; 9 positions match TRBD1. The CDR3 runs to 15 residues. Germline V lookup: CDR1 SGHDT, CDR2 YYEEEE. With V trimmed by 4 bases and J by 2 bases, 4 bases remained unmatched.

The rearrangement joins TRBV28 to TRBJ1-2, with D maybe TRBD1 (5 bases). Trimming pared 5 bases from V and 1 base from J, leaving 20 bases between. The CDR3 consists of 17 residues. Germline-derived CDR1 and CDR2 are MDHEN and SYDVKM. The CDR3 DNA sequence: TGTGCCAGCAGTACCCTGGGGGGGGGTTTGGTTAACTATGGCTACACCTTC. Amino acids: CASSTLGGGLVNYGYTF.

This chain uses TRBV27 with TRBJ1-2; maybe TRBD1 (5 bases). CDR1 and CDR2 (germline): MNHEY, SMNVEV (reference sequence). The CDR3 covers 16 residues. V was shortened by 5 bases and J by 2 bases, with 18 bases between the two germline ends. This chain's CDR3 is CASSTLGAGKNYGYTF. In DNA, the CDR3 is TGTGCCAGCAGTACACTTGGGGCAGGGAAGAACTATGGCTACACCTTC.

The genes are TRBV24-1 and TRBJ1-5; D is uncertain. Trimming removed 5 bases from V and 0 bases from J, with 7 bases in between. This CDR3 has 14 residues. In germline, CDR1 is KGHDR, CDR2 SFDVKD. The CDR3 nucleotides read TGTGCCACCAGTGGAGGGAGTAGCAATCAGCCCCAGCATTTT. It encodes CATSGGSSNQPQHF.

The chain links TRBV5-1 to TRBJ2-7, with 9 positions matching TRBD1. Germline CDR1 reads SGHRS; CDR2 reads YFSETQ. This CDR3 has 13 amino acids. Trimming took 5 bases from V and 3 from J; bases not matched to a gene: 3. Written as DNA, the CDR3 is TGCGCCAGCAGAGGGACAGGGCGCTACGAGCAGTACTTC. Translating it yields CASRGTGRYEQYF.

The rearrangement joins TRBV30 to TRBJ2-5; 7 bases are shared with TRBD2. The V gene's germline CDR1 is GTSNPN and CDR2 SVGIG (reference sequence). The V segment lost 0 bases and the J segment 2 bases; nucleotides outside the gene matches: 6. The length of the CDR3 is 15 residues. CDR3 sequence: CAWSVPLAVQETQYF. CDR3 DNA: TGTGCCTGGAGTGTCCCCCTAGCGGTTCAAGAGACCCAGTACTTC.

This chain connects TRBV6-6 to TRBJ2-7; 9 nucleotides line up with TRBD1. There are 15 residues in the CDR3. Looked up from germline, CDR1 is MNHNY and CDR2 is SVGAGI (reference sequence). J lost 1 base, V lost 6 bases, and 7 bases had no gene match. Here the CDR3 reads CASSVTGGLSYEQYF. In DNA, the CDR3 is TGTGCCAGCAGCGTCACAGGGGGCCTTTCCTACGAGCAGTACTTC.

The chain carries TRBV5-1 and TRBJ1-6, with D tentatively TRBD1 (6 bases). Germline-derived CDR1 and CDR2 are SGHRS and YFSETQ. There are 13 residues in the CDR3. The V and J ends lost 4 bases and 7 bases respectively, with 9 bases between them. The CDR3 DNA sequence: TGCGCCAGCAGCCTACAGGGAAATTCACCCCTCCACTTT. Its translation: CASSLQGNSPLHF.

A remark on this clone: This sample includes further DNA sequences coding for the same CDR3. The CDR3 region has the DNA TGTGCCAGCAGTGAATCAGGGGGATATCAGCCCCAGCATTTT. Protein product: CASSESGGYQPQHF. The V call is TRBV6-1, the J call TRBJ1-5; 7 nucleotides agree with TRBD1. J was trimmed by 5 bases and V by 2 bases; bases with no gene match: 3. CDR3 length: 14 amino acids. Per germline, CDR1 MNHNS and CDR2 SASEGT.

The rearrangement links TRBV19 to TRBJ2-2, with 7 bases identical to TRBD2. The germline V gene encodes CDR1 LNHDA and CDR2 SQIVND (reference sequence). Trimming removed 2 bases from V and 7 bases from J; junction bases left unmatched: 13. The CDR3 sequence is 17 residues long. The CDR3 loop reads CASSIYFGRPFSGELFF. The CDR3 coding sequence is TGTGCCAGTAGTATATATTTCGGGAGGCCGTTTAGCGGGGAGCTGTTTTTT.

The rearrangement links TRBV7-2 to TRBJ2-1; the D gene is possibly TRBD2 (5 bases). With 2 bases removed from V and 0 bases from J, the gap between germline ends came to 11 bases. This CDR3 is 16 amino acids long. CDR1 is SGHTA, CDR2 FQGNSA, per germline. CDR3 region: CASSLQRRASYNEQFF. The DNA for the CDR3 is TGTGCCAGCAGCTTACAGCGGAGAGCCTCCTACAATGAGCAGTTCTTC.

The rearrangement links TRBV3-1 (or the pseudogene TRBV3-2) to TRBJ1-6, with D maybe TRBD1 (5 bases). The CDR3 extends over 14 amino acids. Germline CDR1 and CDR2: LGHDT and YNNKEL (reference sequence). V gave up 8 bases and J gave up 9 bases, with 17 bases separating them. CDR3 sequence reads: CASLSAGDGSPLHF. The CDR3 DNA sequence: TGTGCCAGCCTTTCGGCGGGGGACGGTTCACCCCTCCACTTT.

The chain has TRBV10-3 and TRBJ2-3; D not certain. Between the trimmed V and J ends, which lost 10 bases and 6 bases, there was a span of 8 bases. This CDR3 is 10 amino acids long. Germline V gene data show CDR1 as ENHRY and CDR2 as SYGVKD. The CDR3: CANLADTQYF. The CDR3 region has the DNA TGTGCCAACCTGGCGGATACGCAGTATTTT.

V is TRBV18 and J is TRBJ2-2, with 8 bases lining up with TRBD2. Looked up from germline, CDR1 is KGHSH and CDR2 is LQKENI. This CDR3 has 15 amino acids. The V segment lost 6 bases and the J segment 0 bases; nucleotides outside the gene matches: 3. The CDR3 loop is CASSPTSANTGELFF. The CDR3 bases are TGTGCCAGCTCGCCGACTAGCGCGAACACCGGGGAGCTGTTTTTT.